Sequencing of this T cell receptor beta chain was carried out in a study of identical twins. Study outcomes and limitations: Donors were not followed over many years; analysis was cross-sectional.

Details on this clonotype: Its antigen is undetermined.

TCRdb reprocessed the 5' RACE reads via MiXCR and lists one record per CDR3 protein. The sample has approximately 530,000 distinct CDR3 sequences; about 22% are singletons. These data were also reused for a study on yellow fever vaccine responses in identical twins.

The TCR comes from a young woman in good health. The specimen sequenced was CD4+ T cells sorted from blood.

As DNA, the CDR3 is TGCGCCAGCAGCTTGGCCCGATCGGAAAACACTGAAGCTTTCTTT. Translated, it gives CASSLARSENTEAFF. The chain is built from TRBV5-1 and TRBJ1-1; D unclear. Germline CDR1 SGHRS, CDR2 YFSETQ. The CDR3 has 15 amino acids. V lost 0 bases, J lost 2 bases, and 11 bases lay in between.